This T cell receptor (beta chain) was identified during a study of blood T cell repertoires in COVID-19. Looking at the study overall: T cells, B-cell-depleted T cells, or PBMCs provided the cDNA or gDNA that served as material.

Germline CDR1 reads MDHEN; CDR2 reads SYDVKM. This CDR3 is built from 16 residues. V lost 5 bases and J 8 bases, leaving 19 bases between the germline ends. Measured with immunoSEQ multiplex PCR; TCRdb has only the in-frame clones, and not every one. The profile shows 180,000 or so clones, more than 75% of them singletons. This chain connects TRBV28 to TRBJ1-6; D is possibly TRBD1 (6 bases). This TCR was recovered from a man aged 35 to 55 with active or convalescent COVID-19. The specimen was peripheral blood. CDR3 nucleotide sequence: TGTGCCAGCAGTGTCCCGGGACACAACGGGGATTCACCCCTCCACTTT. Translating it yields CASSVPGHNGDSPLHF.